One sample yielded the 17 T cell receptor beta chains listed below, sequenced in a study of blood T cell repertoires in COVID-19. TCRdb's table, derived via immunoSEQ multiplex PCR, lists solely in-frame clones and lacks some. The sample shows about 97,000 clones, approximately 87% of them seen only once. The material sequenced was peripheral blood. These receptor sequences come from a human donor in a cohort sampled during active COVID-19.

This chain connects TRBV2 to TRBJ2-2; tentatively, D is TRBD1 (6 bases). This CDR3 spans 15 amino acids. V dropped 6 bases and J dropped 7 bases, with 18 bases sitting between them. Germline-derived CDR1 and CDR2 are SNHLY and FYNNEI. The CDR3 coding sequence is TGTGCCAGCAGATACCGGGACATACCCCACGGGGAGCTGTTTTTT. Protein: CASRYRDIPHGELFF. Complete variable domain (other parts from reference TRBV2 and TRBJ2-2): EPEVTQTPSHQVTQMGQEVILRCVPISNHLYFYWYRQILGQKVEFLVSFYNNEISEKSEIFDDQFSVERPDGSNFTLKIRSTKLEDSAMYFCASRYRDIPHGELFFGEGSRLTVL.

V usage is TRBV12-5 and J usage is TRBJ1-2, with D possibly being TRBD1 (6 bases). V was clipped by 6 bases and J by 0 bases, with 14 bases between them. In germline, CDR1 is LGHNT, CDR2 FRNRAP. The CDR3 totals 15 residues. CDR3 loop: CASGPGTPSNYGYTF. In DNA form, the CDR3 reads TGTGCTAGTGGGCCCGGGACACCTTCTAACTATGGCTACACCTTC.

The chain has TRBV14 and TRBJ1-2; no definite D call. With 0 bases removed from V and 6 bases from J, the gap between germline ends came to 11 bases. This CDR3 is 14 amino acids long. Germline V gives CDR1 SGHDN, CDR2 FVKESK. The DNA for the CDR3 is TGTGCCAGCAGCCAAGAGAACGAGCATAATGGCTACACCTTC. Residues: CASSQENEHNGYTF.

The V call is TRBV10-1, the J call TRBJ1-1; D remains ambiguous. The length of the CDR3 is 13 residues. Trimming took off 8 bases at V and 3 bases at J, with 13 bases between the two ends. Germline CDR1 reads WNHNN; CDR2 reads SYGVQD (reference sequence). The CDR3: CASSEGTDTEAFF. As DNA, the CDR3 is TGCGCCAGCTCAGAGGGCACGGACACTGAAGCTTTCTTT.

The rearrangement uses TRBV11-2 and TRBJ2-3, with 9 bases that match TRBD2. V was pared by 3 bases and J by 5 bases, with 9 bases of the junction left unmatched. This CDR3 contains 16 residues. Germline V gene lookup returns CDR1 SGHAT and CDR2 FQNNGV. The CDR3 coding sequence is TGTGCCAGCAGCTTTTCCGGCGGGGGGGTCAGAGATACGCAGTATTTT. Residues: CASSFSGGGVRDTQYF.

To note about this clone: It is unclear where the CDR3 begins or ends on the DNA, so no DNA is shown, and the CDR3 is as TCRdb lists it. The CDR3 protein is CASSSSTDEQYF. The V gene is TRBV12-3 or TRBV12-4, the J gene TRBJ2-7; the listed D gene, TRBD2, was not tested against the DNA. The CDR3 length equals 12 residues, ends included.

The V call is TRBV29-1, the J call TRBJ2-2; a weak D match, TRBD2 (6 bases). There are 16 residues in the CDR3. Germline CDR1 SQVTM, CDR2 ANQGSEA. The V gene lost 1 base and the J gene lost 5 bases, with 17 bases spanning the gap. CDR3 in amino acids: CSVEGLDGTLTGELFF. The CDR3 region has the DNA TGCAGCGTTGAAGGTCTTGACGGGACTCTTACCGGGGAGCTGTTTTTT.

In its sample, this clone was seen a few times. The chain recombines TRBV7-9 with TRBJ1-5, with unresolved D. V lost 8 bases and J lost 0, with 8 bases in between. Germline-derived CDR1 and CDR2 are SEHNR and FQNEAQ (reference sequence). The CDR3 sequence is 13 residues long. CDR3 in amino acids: CASGLNSNQPQHF. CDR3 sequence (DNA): TGTGCCAGCGGACTGAATAGCAATCAGCCCCAGCATTTT.

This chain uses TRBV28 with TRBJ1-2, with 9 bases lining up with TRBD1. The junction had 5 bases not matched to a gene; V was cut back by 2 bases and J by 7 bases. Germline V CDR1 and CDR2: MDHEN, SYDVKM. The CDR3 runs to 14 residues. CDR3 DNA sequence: TGTGCCAGCAGTTTAGCCAGACAGGGGGGTGGCTACACCTTC. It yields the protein CASSLARQGGGYTF.

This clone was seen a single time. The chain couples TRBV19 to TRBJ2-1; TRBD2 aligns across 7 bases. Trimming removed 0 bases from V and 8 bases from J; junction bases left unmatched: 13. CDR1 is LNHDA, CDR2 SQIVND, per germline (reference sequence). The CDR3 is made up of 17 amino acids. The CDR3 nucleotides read TGTGCCAGTAGTATAGACGGAACCGGGACTATAGCCGATGAGCAGTTCTTC. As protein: CASSIDGTGTIADEQFF. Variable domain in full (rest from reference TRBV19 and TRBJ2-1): DGGITQSPKYLFRKEGQNVTLSCEQNLNHDAMYWYRQDPGQGLRLIYYSQIVNDFQKGDIAEGYSVSREKKESFPLTVTSAQKNPTAFYLCASSIDGTGTIADEQFFGPGTRLTVL.

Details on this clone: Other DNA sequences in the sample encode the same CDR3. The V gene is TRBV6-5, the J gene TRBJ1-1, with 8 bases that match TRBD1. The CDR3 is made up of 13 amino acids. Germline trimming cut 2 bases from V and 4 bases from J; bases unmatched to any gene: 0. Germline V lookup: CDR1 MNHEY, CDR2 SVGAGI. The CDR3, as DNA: TGTGCCAGCAGTTACACAGGGGGCACTGAAGCTTTCTTT. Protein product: CASSYTGGTEAFF.

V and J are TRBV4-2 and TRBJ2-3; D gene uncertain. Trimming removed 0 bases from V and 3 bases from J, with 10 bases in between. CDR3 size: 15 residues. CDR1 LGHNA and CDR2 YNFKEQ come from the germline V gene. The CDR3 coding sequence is TGTGCCAGCAGCCAAGATCTATTAGTAACAGATACGCAGTATTTT. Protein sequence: CASSQDLLVTDTQYF.

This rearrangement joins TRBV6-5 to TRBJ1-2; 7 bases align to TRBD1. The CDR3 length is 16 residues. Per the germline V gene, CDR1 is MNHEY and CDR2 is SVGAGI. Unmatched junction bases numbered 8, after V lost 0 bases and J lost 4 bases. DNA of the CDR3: TGTGCCAGCAGTTACTCCGCAGGGGGAGGAGGCTATGGCTACACCTTC. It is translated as CASSYSAGGGGYGYTF.

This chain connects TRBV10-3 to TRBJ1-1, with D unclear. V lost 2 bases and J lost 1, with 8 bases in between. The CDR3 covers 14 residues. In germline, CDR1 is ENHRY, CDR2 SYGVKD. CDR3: CAISEVSTNTEAFF. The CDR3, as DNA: TGTGCCATCAGTGAGGTCTCTACGAACACTGAAGCTTTCTTT.

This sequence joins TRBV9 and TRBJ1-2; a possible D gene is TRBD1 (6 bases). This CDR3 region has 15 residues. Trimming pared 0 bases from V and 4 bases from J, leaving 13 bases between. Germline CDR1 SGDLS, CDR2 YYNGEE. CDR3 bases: TGTGCCAGCAGCGTAGTAGCCCAGGACAGCTATGGCTACACCTTC. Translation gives CASSVVAQDSYGYTF.

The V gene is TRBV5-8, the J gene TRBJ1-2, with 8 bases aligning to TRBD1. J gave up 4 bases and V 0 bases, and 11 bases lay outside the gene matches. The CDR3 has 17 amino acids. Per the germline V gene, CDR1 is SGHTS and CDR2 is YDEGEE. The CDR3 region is CASSLVAGGSGGYGYTF. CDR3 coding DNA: TGTGCCAGCAGCTTGGTAGCAGGGGGCAGCGGAGGCTATGGCTACACCTTC.

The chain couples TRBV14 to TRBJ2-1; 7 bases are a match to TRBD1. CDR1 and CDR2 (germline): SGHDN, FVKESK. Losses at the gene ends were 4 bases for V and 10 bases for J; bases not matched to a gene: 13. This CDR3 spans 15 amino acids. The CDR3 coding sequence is TGTGCCAGCAGCCTCGGGGACAGCTATAACTTCGAGCAGTTCTTC. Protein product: CASSLGDSYNFEQFF.